This TCR beta chain originates from a study of identical twins' blood T cells. The CDR3 runs 15 residues. Germline CDR1 reads MNHEY; CDR2 reads SVGAGI. The V and J ends lost 0 bases and 6 bases respectively, with 13 bases between them. Original analysis: Each donor had about 85,000 to nearly 500,000 clonotypes. TCRdb re-analysed the 5' RACE reads in MiXCR, keeping a single row per CDR3 protein. These V and J calls are TCRdb output, not the study's own analysis. The data show 300,000 to 450,000 distinct CDR3 sequences, over 25% seen once. This clonotype was counted between two and nine times. The sample was PBMCs. The origin of this receptor is a woman between 18 and 50 years old in good health. The chain recombines TRBV6-5 with TRBJ2-3; the D is unclear. CDR3 amino acids: CASSYSRTLRDTQYF. In nucleotides, the CDR3 is TGTGCCAGCAGTTACTCGCGTACGTTACGTGATACGCAGTATTTT.